The clone carrying this T cell receptor (beta chain) has at least ten counts. Its antigen is not known. This sample was included in a study of identical twins. The CDR3 sequence is 17 residues long. Trimming took off 0 bases at V and 4 bases at J, with 21 bases between the two ends. Germline V gene sequence: CDR1 SQVTM, CDR2 ANQGSEA. Whole-study findings and limits: The study found that models underestimated out-of-frame TCR alpha sharing in monozygotic twins. There were fewer insertions in abundant cord blood beta clonotypes, but memory repertoires showed no such pattern. Twins' surplus sharing was weaker for beta out-of-frame sequences.

Template switching added a universal primer site, and cDNA bore unique molecular identifiers. TCRdb re-called the 5' RACE reads with MiXCR, one entry per CDR3 protein. The sample holds 100,000 to 110,000 distinct CDR3 sequences, 5.9% seen once. The specimen was memory T cells sorted from blood. The genes are TRBV29-1 and TRBJ1-2; D gene uncertain. This clonotype was obtained from a woman between 45 and 60 years old in good health. CDR3 residues: CSVEDQGRRWQIYGYTF. CDR3 sequence (DNA): TGCAGCGTTGAAGATCAAGGGAGGAGGTGGCAGATCTATGGCTACACCTTC.